These 26 T cell receptor beta chains were sequenced from one sample in a study of shared clonotypes between healthy human individuals. Here immunoSEQ multiplex PCR was the method, and the copy in TCRdb shows in-frame clones only, minus some. This table holds over 1.5 million clones, under 99% found once. The sequenced material came from naive CD4+ T cells sorted from blood. Regarding subset: CD45RA+ positively selected. These receptors were collected from a man aged 25-45 years in good health.

This chain links TRBV5-4 with TRBJ2-3; 8 bases align to TRBD2. Losses at the gene ends were 0 bases for V and 3 bases for J; bases not matched to a gene: 6. This CDR3 is built from 16 residues. Germline-derived CDR1 and CDR2 are SGHNT and YYREEE (reference sequence). DNA for the CDR3: TGTGCCAGCAGCTTGGAGAGCGGGAGAAGGACAGATACGCAGTATTTT. The encoded protein is CASSLESGRRTDTQYF.

The chain joins TRBV5-6 to TRBJ2-6, with unresolved D. The CDR3 loop spans 16 amino acids. Per the germline V gene, CDR1 is SGHDT and CDR2 is YYEEEE. V was trimmed by 0 bases and J by 2 bases, leaving 9 bases between them. CDR3: CASSLAGVTGANVLTF. The CDR3, as DNA: TGTGCCAGCAGCTTGGCCGGAGTAACTGGGGCCAACGTCCTGACTTTC.

With respect to this clone: The sample holds other DNA sequences that translate to the same CDR3. The chain links TRBV4-3 to TRBJ1-5; D remains unclear. This CDR3 spans 16 amino acids. Trimming took 0 bases from V and 0 from J, leaving 9 bases between them. The germline CDR1 and CDR2 sequences are LGHNA and YSLEER. DNA of the CDR3: TGCGCCAGCAGCCAAGACCGCCGGTATAGCAATCAGCCCCAGCATTTT. Its translation is CASSQDRRYSNQPQHF.

The chain is built from TRBV6-5 and TRBJ1-4; 8 bases align to TRBD1. CDR3 length: 15 residues. Germline assignment: CDR1 MNHEY and CDR2 SVGAGI. Trimming at V came to 2 bases and at J to 7 bases, leaving 6 bases not matched to a gene. The CDR3 spells CASSYQQGASEKLFF. CDR3 in DNA: TGTGCCAGCAGTTACCAGCAGGGGGCGAGTGAAAAACTGTTTTTT.

The chain links TRBV15 to TRBJ1-4; D is perhaps TRBD1 (6 bases). CDR3 length: 18 amino acids. From germline, CDR1 is LNHNV and CDR2 YYDKDF (reference sequence). The V end was cut by 0 bases, the J end by 1 base, with 15 bases between. As DNA, the CDR3 is TGTGCCACCAGCAGAGATCTCGACAGGAGTGGAACTAATGAAAAACTGTTTTTT. Its protein is CATSRDLDRSGTNEKLFF.

The V gene is TRBV29-1, the J gene TRBJ2-5, with TRBD2 matching 11 bases. This CDR3 comprises 14 residues. Germline trimming cut 5 bases from V and 5 bases from J; bases unmatched to any gene: 7. The germline V gene has CDR1 SQVTM and CDR2 ANQGSEA. CDR3 DNA sequence: TGCAGCGTTTCTGTAGCGGGAGGGGCCGAGACCCAGTACTTC. It encodes CSVSVAGGAETQYF.

The chain uses TRBV14 and TRBJ2-1, with 8 nucleotides matching TRBD2. Looked up from germline, CDR1 is SGHDN and CDR2 is FVKESK. With 1 base clipped from V and 7 bases from J, the junction kept 12 bases outside the gene matches. The CDR3 extends over 17 amino acids. CDR3 bases: TGTGCCAGCAGCCAAGCCGGAAGAGCGGGAGTTAGGAATGAGCAGTTCTTC. Residues: CASSQAGRAGVRNEQFF.

The V and J genes are TRBV7-3 and TRBJ2-3; 14 bases are shared with TRBD2. V shed 2 bases, J shed 6 bases, and the junction held 16 bases outside the gene matches. Germline V gene lookup returns CDR1 SGHTA and CDR2 FQGTGA. The CDR3 extends over 20 amino acids. CDR3 DNA sequence: TGTGCCAGCAGCTTATTAGATGGTGGGACTAGCGGGAGAGGAGGGGATACGCAGTATTTT. Translation gives CASSLLDGGTSGRGGDTQYF.

V is TRBV2 and J is TRBJ2-7, with D uncertain. V lost 4 bases, J lost 5 bases, and 9 bases lay in between. Germline V lookup: CDR1 SNHLY, CDR2 FYNNEI. The CDR3 runs 12 residues. Here the CDR3 DNA reads TGTGCCAGCAGTGGGCCTGGCCACGAGCAGTACTTC. Amino acids: CASSGPGHEQYF.

The chain's CDR3 is CASSVDWAREEAFF. DNA of the CDR3: TGTGCCAGCAGCGTTGACTGGGCGAGGGAAGAAGCTTTCTTT. The J gene is TRBJ1-1, the V gene TRBV9; D uncertain. V was cut by 2 bases and J by 8 bases, with 16 bases left in between. This CDR3 spans 14 amino acids. Germline loops: CDR1 SGDLS, CDR2 YYNGEE.

Concerning this clone: This specimen includes other DNA sequences encoding the same CDR3. J is TRBJ2-7 and V is TRBV15, with 10 bases identical to TRBD1. The ends lost 5 bases at V and 3 bases at J; junction bases unmatched: 4. In germline, CDR1 is LNHNV, CDR2 YYDKDF (reference sequence). This CDR3 region has 14 residues. CDR3 in amino acids: CATSRDRGGYEQYF. Here the CDR3 DNA reads TGTGCCACCAGCCGGGACAGGGGAGGCTACGAGCAGTACTTC.

The chain couples TRBV7-3 to TRBJ2-1; possibly TRBD2 for D (5 bases). The V end was cut by 4 bases, the J end by 4 bases, with 8 bases between. The CDR3 consists of 13 residues. In germline, CDR1 is SGHTA, CDR2 FQGTGA. This CDR3 reads CASSSLAYNEQFF. The CDR3 DNA reads as TGTGCCAGCAGCTCCCTAGCATACAATGAGCAGTTCTTC.

The V gene is TRBV9, the J gene TRBJ2-5; 9 nucleotides line up with TRBD1. The germline V gene has CDR1 SGDLS and CDR2 YYNGEE. The trim removed 3 bases at V and 2 bases at J, leaving 17 bases unmatched. This CDR3 contains 19 residues. CDR3 in DNA: TGTGCCAGCAGCGGACAGACTAGAGGACAGGGGAAGGGGCAAGAGACCCAGTACTTC. Protein: CASSGQTRGQGKGQETQYF.

V usage is TRBV5-8 and J usage is TRBJ2-7, with D possibly matching TRBD2 (6 bases). CDR1 and CDR2 from the germline V gene are SGHTS and YDEGEE. This CDR3 region has 14 residues. Trimming shortened V by 3 bases and J by 2 bases, and 12 bases separated the two germline ends. DNA of the CDR3: TGTGCCAGCAGCTCAGGAGGGGCAACCTACGAGCAGTACTTC. Protein sequence: CASSSGGATYEQYF. Supplemented by reference TRBV5-8 and TRBJ2-7, the full variable domain reads EAGVTQSPTHLIKTRGQQATLRCSPISGHTSVYWYQQALGLGLQFLLWYDEGEERNRGNFPPRFSGRQFPNYSSELNVNALELEDSALYLCASSSGGATYEQYFGPGTRLTVT.

In DNA form, the CDR3 reads TGTGCCAGCAGTCAAACGGGACTAGCGGGAGAAAATGAGCAGTTCTTC. This encodes CASSQTGLAGENEQFF. The chain links TRBV2 to TRBJ2-1; 14 positions agree with TRBD2. This CDR3 is 16 amino acids long. Germline V lookup: CDR1 SNHLY, CDR2 FYNNEI. V trimming: 5 bases; J trimming: 7 bases; junction bases outside the gene matches: 7.

The DNA of the CDR3 is TGCGCCAGCAGCGCCCAATCCCACGCAGAGACCCAGTACTTC. This sequence encodes CASSAQSHAETQYF. The chain links TRBV5-1 to TRBJ2-5; no definite D call. This CDR3 is 14 amino acids long. From germline, CDR1 is SGHRS and CDR2 YFSETQ. V was shortened by 4 bases and J by 4 bases, with 14 bases between the two germline ends.

The J gene is TRBJ2-1, the V gene TRBV7-2, with no clear D. CDR1 and CDR2 (germline): SGHTA, FQGNSA. Trimming left V 1 base short and J 2 bases short, with 9 bases between. The CDR3 extends over 15 amino acids. CDR3 DNA sequence: TGTGCCAGCAGCTTAGGGACCCCCACCTACAATGAGCAGTTCTTC. Protein: CASSLGTPTYNEQFF.

This chain uses TRBV9 with TRBJ1-2, with D hard to call. Per germline, CDR1 SGDLS and CDR2 YYNGEE. The V end lost 7 bases, the J end lost 2 bases, and 15 bases lay between the germline ends. This CDR3 is 14 amino acids long. Here the CDR3 reads CASASRAGNYGYTF. The DNA of the CDR3 is TGTGCCAGCGCCTCGAGGGCGGGAAACTATGGCTACACCTTC. Complete variable domain (other parts from reference TRBV9 and TRBJ1-2): DSGVTQTPKHLITATGQRVTLRCSPRSGDLSVYWYQQSLDQGLQFLIQYYNGEERAKGNILERFSAQQFPDLHSELNLSSLELGDSALYFCASASRAGNYGYTFGSGTRLTVV.

V usage is TRBV9 and J usage is TRBJ2-1; D gene ambiguous. CDR1 and CDR2 from the germline V gene are SGDLS and YYNGEE. V was clipped by 2 bases and J by 2 bases, with 14 bases between them. The CDR3 runs 16 residues. Here the CDR3 reads CASSVVTRGTYNEQFF. The CDR3 nucleotides are TGTGCCAGCAGCGTCGTTACTCGCGGTACCTACAATGAGCAGTTCTTC. Full variable domain (outside the CDR3, taken from reference TRBV9 and TRBJ2-1): DSGVTQTPKHLITATGQRVTLRCSPRSGDLSVYWYQQSLDQGLQFLIQYYNGEERAKGNILERFSAQQFPDLHSELNLSSLELGDSALYFCASSVVTRGTYNEQFFGPGTRLTVL.

V gene TRBV29-1 combines with J gene TRBJ2-7; D is uncertain. V gave up 6 bases and J gave up 6 bases, with 15 bases separating them. The germline CDR1 and CDR2 sequences are SQVTM and ANQGSEA. The CDR3 contains 12 residues. CDR3 sequence (DNA): TGCAGCGTGCGGCCCATTTCTGGCGAGCAGTACTTC. This gives the protein CSVRPISGEQYF.

The J gene is TRBJ1-3, the V gene TRBV7-8; the match to TRBD1 covers 9 bases. CDR1 is SGHVS, CDR2 FQNEAQ, per germline. The junction had 8 bases not matched to a gene; V was cut back by 5 bases and J by 0 bases. This CDR3 comprises 17 residues. The CDR3 nucleotides read TGTGCCAGCAGCCCGAGGACAGGGGATGCCTCTGGAAACACCATATATTTT. Translation gives CASSPRTGDASGNTIYF.

Comments on this clone: Other DNA sequences in the sample encode the same CDR3. The chain couples TRBV28 to TRBJ2-3, with 14 nucleotides matching TRBD2. V trimming: 6 bases; J trimming: 4 bases; junction bases outside the gene matches: 3. Germline V gene lookup returns CDR1 MDHEN and CDR2 SYDVKM. The CDR3 is made up of 15 amino acids. The CDR3 loop is CASSRLAGGPDTQYF. CDR3 sequence (DNA): TGTGCCAGCAGCCGACTAGCGGGAGGGCCAGATACGCAGTATTTT.

The chain is built from TRBV6-1 and TRBJ2-7; possibly TRBD1 or TRBD2 for D (5 bases each). Deletions cut 7 bases from V and 2 bases from J, with 15 bases between. The germline V gene has CDR1 MNHNS and CDR2 SASEGT. CDR3 length: 14 amino acids. CDR3 nucleotide sequence: TGTGCCAGCATCCAAGGGACGTTCCCCTACGAGCAGTACTTC. Protein sequence: CASIQGTFPYEQYF.

The chain carries TRBV7-9 and TRBJ1-6; the D gene is possibly TRBD1 (6 bases). Germline-derived CDR1 and CDR2 are SEHNR and FQNEAQ (reference sequence). Between the trimmed V and J ends, which lost 1 base and 14 bases, there was a span of 15 bases. CDR3 length equals 14 residues. The DNA for the CDR3 is TGTGCCAGCAGCTTAGACGGGACACCCGGTACCCTCCACTTT. Translation gives CASSLDGTPGTLHF. Drawing the rest from reference TRBV7-9 and TRBJ1-6, the complete variable domain is DTGVSQNPRHKITKRGQNVTFRCDPISEHNRLYWYRQTLGQGPEFLTYFQNEAQLEKSRLLSDRFSAERPKGSFSTLEIQRTEQGDSAMYLCASSLDGTPGTLHFGNGTRLTVT.

This clone was seen once. This CDR3 reads CASSQDRGGANLAKNIQYF. The CDR3 bases are TGTGCCAGCAGCCAAGACAGGGGGGGAGCTAATCTAGCCAAAAACATTCAGTACTTC. V and J are TRBV14 and TRBJ2-4; D is tentatively TRBD1 or TRBD2 (7 bases each). This CDR3 spans 19 amino acids. Germline loops: CDR1 SGHDN, CDR2 FVKESK. The V end was cut by 0 bases, the J end by 0 bases, with 18 bases between.

This clone was seen a single time. Other DNA sequences in the same sample also yield this CDR3. This rearrangement joins TRBV5-1 to TRBJ2-1; D not resolved. Trimming removed 0 bases at V and 5 bases at J, with 6 bases between. Germline V gene data show CDR1 as SGHRS and CDR2 as YFSETQ. CDR3 length equals 13 residues. CDR3 in amino acids: CASSLGVNNEQFF. CDR3 nucleotide sequence: TGCGCCAGCAGCTTGGGGGTAAACAATGAGCAGTTCTTC.